The 21 T cell receptor beta chains reported below all come from one sample, sequenced in a study of metastatic and nonmetastatic thyroid tumors. From the PCR reads, TCRdb re-called clones with MiXCR. Of about 16,000 clones in the sample, approximately 15% were seen once. Thyroid surgery had not been preceded by any treatment in any patient. The sample consisted of blood. The source of these receptors is a female donor with papillary thyroid cancer or a benign thyroid nodule (not recorded which). Some clones in this sample may be carry-over from other donors' samples.

This clone was recorded a few times. Since a much larger clone is just one base distant, this may be a read error. This chain uses TRBV6-1 with TRBJ2-7; 8 bases are a match to TRBD1. The CDR3 totals 14 residues. In germline, CDR1 is MNHNS, CDR2 SASEGT. DNA for the CDR3: TGTGCCAGCTCAAGGGACAGGAATACCTACGGGCAGTACTTC. This encodes CASSRDRNTYGQYF.

In its sample, this clone was seen many times. The chain is built from TRBV4-1 and TRBJ1-2; a possible D gene is TRBD1 (6 bases). V was pared by 1 base and J by 7 bases, with 16 bases between. The CDR3 length is 15 residues. Per the germline V gene, CDR1 is MGHRA and CDR2 is YSYEKL. The CDR3 DNA reads TGCGCCAGCAGCCAAGGGACAGCGGAGGGTTCTGGCTACACCTTC. It yields the protein CASSQGTAEGSGYTF.

In regard to this clone: It may be a read error: a sequence one base away is much more abundant. Here the CDR3 DNA reads TGCAGCGTTGACGTGGGCCGGACTGAAGCTTTCTTT. Amino acids: CSVDVGRTEAFF. V usage is TRBV29-1 and J usage is TRBJ1-1; D gene unclear. The CDR3 covers 12 residues. Germline CDR1 and CDR2: SQVTM and ANQGSEA. Trimming left V 3 bases short and J 5 bases short, with 10 bases between.

This clone was seen a handful of times. The V call is TRBV2, the J call TRBJ1-5; the D gene is possibly TRBD1 (5 bases). Germline CDR1 and CDR2: SNHLY and FYNNEI. V dropped 6 bases and J dropped 4 bases, with 10 bases sitting between them. CDR3 length: 13 residues. The CDR3 nucleotides are TGTGCCAGCAGGGAGACAGTAAATCAGCCCCAGCATTTT. This gives the protein CASRETVNQPQHF.

This clone occurred a few times. V usage is TRBV9 and J usage is TRBJ2-7, with D tentatively TRBD1 (5 bases). The CDR3 extends over 14 amino acids. Trimming left V 3 bases short and J 2 bases short, with 12 bases between. From germline, CDR1 is SGDLS and CDR2 YYNGEE. CDR3 protein: CASSAREKAYEQYF. As DNA, the CDR3 is TGTGCCAGCAGCGCCAGGGAAAAAGCCTACGAGCAGTACTTC.

This clone was picked up many times. The chain uses TRBV10-3 and TRBJ1-1, with unresolved D. This CDR3 has 13 residues. The germline CDR1 and CDR2 sequences are ENHRY and SYGVKD. The V end lost 7 bases, the J end lost 3 bases, and 12 bases lay between the germline ends. The CDR3 reads CAITKTRDTEAFF. The CDR3, as DNA: TGTGCCATCACCAAAACAAGGGACACTGAAGCTTTCTTT.

Comments on this clone: This may stem from a read error, because a much larger clone lies one nucleotide away. The V gene is TRBV5-4, the J gene TRBJ2-1; D unclear. The CDR3 is made up of 17 amino acids. Germline CDR1 is SGHNT and CDR2 is YYREEE (reference sequence). Deletions cut 2 bases from V and 5 bases from J, with 20 bases between. The CDR3 DNA sequence: TGTGCCAGCAGCTTTGGGTTTGGAGTGAGTGGGGACAATGAGCAGTTCTTC. Its protein is CASSFGFGVSGDNEQFF.

The J gene is TRBJ2-1, the V gene TRBV20-1, with TRBD1 identical over 8 bases. Germline trimming cut 5 bases from V and 8 bases from J; bases unmatched to any gene: 17. Germline V gene sequence: CDR1 DFQATT, CDR2 SNEGSKA (reference sequence). CDR3 length: 16 amino acids. The CDR3 sequence: CSAPARTGKGMDEQFF. The CDR3 region has the DNA TGCAGTGCTCCCGCCCGGACAGGGAAGGGCATGGATGAGCAGTTCTTC.

This clone is medium-sized (0.01 to 0.1%). The rearrangement links TRBV9 to TRBJ2-1; the match to TRBD2 covers 10 bases. The CDR3 consists of 16 residues. In germline, CDR1 is SGDLS, CDR2 YYNGEE. With V trimmed by 0 bases and J by 4 bases, 4 bases remained unmatched. The DNA of the CDR3 is TGTGCCAGCAGCGTAGATCCTAGCGGGAGTTACAATGAGCAGTTCTTC. Its protein product is CASSVDPSGSYNEQFF.

This clone occurred many times. The chain links TRBV28 to TRBJ1-1; D possibly corresponds to TRBD1 (6 bases). Trimming removed 6 bases at V and 4 bases at J, with 27 bases between. The germline gives CDR1 MDHEN, CDR2 SYDVKM. The CDR3 is 18 residues long. CDR3 sequence (DNA): TGTGCCAGCAGCCCCCTCAGCTCGAGCAGGGGACGTAGCACTGAAGCTTTCTTT. This translates into CASSPLSSSRGRSTEAFF.

This clone occurred many times. This same CDR3 is encoded by further DNA sequences in the sample. The chain combines TRBV3-1 with TRBJ2-2, with 9 bases identical to TRBD2. V trimming: 6 bases; J trimming: 4 bases; junction bases outside the gene matches: 3. This CDR3 has 14 amino acids. Germline loops: CDR1 LGHDT, CDR2 YNNKEL (reference sequence). This CDR3 is CASSLAGSTGELFF. CDR3 nucleotides: TGTGCCAGCAGTCTAGCGGGGTCCACCGGGGAGCTGTTTTTT.

This clone is deemed medium-sized. The gene calls are TRBV6-1 and TRBJ1-1; D unresolved. Trimming pared 6 bases from V and 5 bases from J, leaving 16 bases between. Germline CDR1 MNHNS, CDR2 SASEGT. The CDR3 length is 14 residues. CDR3: CASSPRTVMTEAFF. CDR3 sequence (DNA): TGTGCCAGCAGCCCCCGGACGGTGATGACTGAAGCTTTCTTT.

By share, this clone counts as medium-sized. The chain is built from TRBV6-1 and TRBJ2-7, with TRBD1 as a possible D gene (5 bases). Germline V gene data show CDR1 as MNHNS and CDR2 as SASEGT. CDR3 size: 11 residues. V shed 6 bases and J shed 2 bases, with 5 bases lying between them. The CDR3 sequence is CASRGPYEQYF. CDR3 sequence (DNA): TGTGCCAGCAGGGGGCCCTACGAGCAGTACTTC.

This clone has just a few counts. The V gene is TRBV19, the J gene TRBJ2-6; D remains unclear. The CDR3 contains 14 residues. Trimming left V 6 bases short and J 6 bases short, with 12 bases between. Per the germline V gene, CDR1 is LNHDA and CDR2 is SQIVND (reference sequence). The CDR3 coding sequence is TGTGCCAGTAGGCAGAGCTCTTTGGCCAACGTCCTGACTTTC. This sequence encodes CASRQSSLANVLTF.

This clone is medium-sized within its sample. The chain links TRBV27 to TRBJ1-2; possibly TRBD1 for D (6 bases). The CDR3 is made up of 13 amino acids. Per the germline V gene, CDR1 is MNHEY and CDR2 is SMNVEV (reference sequence). The V gene lost 2 bases and the J gene lost 7 bases, with 11 bases spanning the gap. The CDR3 loop reads CASSLGQGTGYTF. In nucleotides, the CDR3 is TGTGCCAGCAGTTTAGGCCAGGGGACTGGCTACACCTTC.

This clone is medium-sized by share. The chain is built from TRBV6-1 and TRBJ1-3, with D hard to call. CDR3 length: 14 amino acids. V was pared by 2 bases and J by 4 bases, with 9 bases between. CDR1 is MNHNS and CDR2 is SASEGT in the germline V gene. The CDR3 DNA reads TGTGCCAGCAGTGAATGGGAATTCGGAAACACCATATATTTT. Its translation: CASSEWEFGNTIYF.

Concerning this clone itself: Since a much larger clone is just one base distant, this may be a read error. This chain connects TRBV7-7 to TRBJ2-5, with a tentative D call TRBD2 (7 bases). The CDR3 has 15 residues. Germline assignment: CDR1 SSHAT and CDR2 FNYEAQ (reference sequence). The chain's CDR3 is CANSPTGGPQETQYF. The CDR3 DNA sequence: TGTGCCAACAGCCCCACCGGGGGGCCCCAAGAGACCCAGTACTTC.

This clone came up many times. The gene calls are TRBV30 and TRBJ2-1; D gene ambiguous. V was shortened by 5 bases and J by 4 bases, with 6 bases between the two germline ends. Germline V CDR1 and CDR2: GTSNPN, SVGIG (reference sequence). The CDR3 contains 11 residues. The CDR3 loop is CAWRYYNEQFF. The CDR3 DNA sequence: TGTGCCTGGCGCTATTACAATGAGCAGTTCTTC.

This clone has at least ten counts. The chain couples TRBV2 to TRBJ2-1; no clear D gene. The CDR3 is 12 residues long. V shed 8 bases and J shed 10 bases, with 15 bases lying between them. Germline V gene data show CDR1 as SNHLY and CDR2 as FYNNEI. The chain's CDR3 is CASRERRTEQFF. The CDR3 region has the DNA TGTGCCAGCCGCGAAAGAAGAACAGAGCAGTTCTTC.

This clone was counted between two and nine times. The chain uses TRBV5-6 and TRBJ2-3; 8 bases fit TRBD2. The CDR3 has 15 amino acids. The germline CDR1 and CDR2 sequences are SGHDT and YYEEEE. V was pared by 0 bases and J by 2 bases, with 2 bases of the junction left unmatched. CDR3 amino acids: CASSLGGGTTDTQYF. As DNA, the CDR3 is TGTGCCAGCAGCTTGGGCGGGGGGACCACAGATACGCAGTATTTT.

This clone is medium-sized by share. The V and J genes are TRBV6-1 and TRBJ1-5; no firm D call. Trimming took 3 bases from V and 1 from J, leaving 7 bases between them. The CDR3 extends over 14 amino acids. Germline V CDR1 and CDR2: MNHNS, SASEGT. This CDR3 is CASSDSGSNQPQHF. Here the CDR3 DNA reads TGTGCCAGCAGTGACTCGGGAAGCAATCAGCCCCAGCATTTT.